These T cell receptor beta chains were read from a single sample in a study of identifying expanded T cells in peripheral blood. The assay was immunoSEQ multiplex PCR, and TCRdb's table has in-frame clones only and misses some. The table has some 70,000 clones, almost 90% seen once. The source material was blood. The receptors originated from a person aged 18 to 70 in good health. Both conserved end residues are part of each CDR3.

j_call v_call cdr3_aa
TRBJ2-2 TRBV6-5 CASSSASGRAPGELFF
TRBJ2-7 TRBV4-3 CASSLRTGLEQYF
TRBJ2-5 TRBV4-2 CASSQDWDGMGRKTQYF
TRBJ2-5 TRBV28 CASSATGVRETQYF
TRBJ2-2 TRBV4-3 CASSQRQGIVGELFF
TRBJ1-3 TRBV11-2 CASSLIRGSGNTIYF
TRBJ2-1 TRBV2 CASREGLAGGSYNEQFF
TRBJ2-7 TRBV9 CASSPRQGAYEQYF
TRBJ2-7 TRBV27 CASSQDRDYEQYF
TRBJ2-1 TRBV10-3 CAISERSNEQFF
TRBJ1-3 TRBV5-8 CASSLRIAGNTIYF
TRBJ2-1 TRBV15 CATSNSRTSGGSYYNEQFF
TRBJ2-7 TRBV10-1 CASSNSRTDPYEQYF
TRBJ2-1 TRBV5-4 CASTPGTSSYNEQFF
TRBJ2-1 TRBV6-4 CASSDSTSGSNEQFF
TRBJ1-2 TRBV6-6 CASSPTANYGYTF
TRBJ2-3 TRBV29-1 CSADRVVADTQYF
TRBJ2-1 TRBV7-2 CASSLVVASSYNEQFF
TRBJ1-1 TRBV28 CASRDYRSEAFF
TRBJ1-5 TRBV7-9 CASINRGKSSNQPQHF
TRBJ1-5 TRBV27 CASSPRGGGNQPQHF
TRBJ2-7 TRBV28 CASSLSGQGHREQYF
TRBJ1-2 TRBV6-5 CASKGATLNYGYTF
TRBJ2-1 TRBV7-3 CASRGSGRSYNEQFF